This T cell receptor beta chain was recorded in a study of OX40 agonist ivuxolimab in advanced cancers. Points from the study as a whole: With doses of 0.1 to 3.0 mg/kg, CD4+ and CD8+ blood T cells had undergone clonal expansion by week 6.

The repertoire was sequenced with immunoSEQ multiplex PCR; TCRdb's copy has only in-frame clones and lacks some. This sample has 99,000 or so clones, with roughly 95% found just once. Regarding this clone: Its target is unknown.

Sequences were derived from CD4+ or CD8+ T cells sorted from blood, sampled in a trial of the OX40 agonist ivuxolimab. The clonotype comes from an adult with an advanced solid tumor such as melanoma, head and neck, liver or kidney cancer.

In DNA, the CDR3 is TGTGCCAGCAGCTTAGGGCCTCAGGGCGGCGATACGCAGTATTTT. Translated: CASSLGPQGGDTQYF. The chain couples TRBV7-9 to TRBJ2-3, with a tentative D call TRBD1 (5 bases). The germline V gene has CDR1 SEHNR and CDR2 FQNEAQ (reference sequence). This CDR3 comprises 15 residues. Trimming removed 1 base at V and 6 bases at J, with 14 bases between.